This TCR beta chain was recovered during a study of persistence of HIV-infected CD4 T cells. This was the immunoSEQ version 4 assay in survey mode. Using immunoSEQ multiplex PCR, the repertoire was profiled, and TCRdb retains in-frame clones only, with some absent. The data show fewer than 40,000 clones, with about 81% seen just once and under 7.5% held by the top ten. CDR3 size: 15 residues. The V gene's germline CDR1 is MRHNA and CDR2 SNTAGT. The V gene end was trimmed by 2 bases and the J gene end by 2 bases; junction bases not matched to a gene: 3. The stimulus was lysate of CMV-infected fibroblasts, around 10 ug/mL. CD40L/CD69 double-negative CD45RO-high memory CD4+ T cells were collected. For this clone: Antigen specificity is unknown.

The input for sequencing was CD4+ T cells sorted from PBMCs after approximately 19-hour stimulation, taken from a patient who received antiretroviral therapy. This receptor was identified in an adult woman with HIV who was CMV-seropositive. The chain employs TRBV6-4 and TRBJ2-3, with 8 positions matching TRBD2. CDR3 loop: CASSDTGGFTDTQYF. CDR3 nucleotide sequence: TGTGCCAGCAGTGACACGGGAGGGTTCACAGATACGCAGTATTTT.